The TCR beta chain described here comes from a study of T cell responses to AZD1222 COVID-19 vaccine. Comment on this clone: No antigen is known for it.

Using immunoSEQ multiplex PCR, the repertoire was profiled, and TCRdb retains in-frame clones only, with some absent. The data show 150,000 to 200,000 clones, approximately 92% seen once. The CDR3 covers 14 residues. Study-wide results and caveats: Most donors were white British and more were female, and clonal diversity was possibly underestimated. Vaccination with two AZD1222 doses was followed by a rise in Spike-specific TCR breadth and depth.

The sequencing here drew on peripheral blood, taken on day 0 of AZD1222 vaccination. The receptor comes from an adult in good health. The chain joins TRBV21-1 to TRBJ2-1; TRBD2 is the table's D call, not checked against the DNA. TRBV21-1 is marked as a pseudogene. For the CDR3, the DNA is TGTGCCAGCGCAGGAGGGGTCCTCTACAATGAGCAGTTCTTC. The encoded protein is CASAGGVLYNEQFF.